This is a list of T cell receptor beta chains from one sample in a study of identical twins. From the 5' RACE reads, TCRdb called clonotypes with MiXCR, one entry per CDR3 protein. The sample lists approximately 220,000 distinct CDR3 sequences, 6% to 8.5% occurring once. The sample also formed part of further work on yellow fever vaccine responses in identical twins.

Sequencing was performed on CD8+ T cells sorted from blood. Receptors were obtained from a woman under 30 in good health. Both conserved end residues are part of each CDR3. The order of the fields is D gene, clone size, V gene, CDR3 protein. The D gene is left open where the match is weak. Clone size is stated in some rows and not others, as once, few, many or a class when expanded.

D gene: TRBD1
clone size: .
V gene: TRBV5-5
CDR3 protein: CASRQGDSPLHF

D gene: TRBD2
clone size: .
V gene: TRBV28
CDR3 protein: CASSREGRDYEQYF

D gene: TRBD2
clone size: few
V gene: TRBV10-2
CDR3 protein: CASSEFGLANTYEQYF

D gene: .
clone size: few
V gene: TRBV13
CDR3 protein: CASSPRRANEQYF

D gene: .
clone size: few
V gene: TRBV5-5
CDR3 protein: CASSYGLAGELFF

D gene: .
clone size: .
V gene: TRBV29-1
CDR3 protein: CSVEGNYYEQFF

D gene: TRBD2
clone size: .
V gene: TRBV12-3/TRBV12-4
CDR3 protein: CASSPAGLAGVVNEQYF

D gene: .
clone size: many
V gene: TRBV29-1
CDR3 protein: CSVVEGVKHEETQYF

D gene: .
clone size: many
V gene: TRBV20-1
CDR3 protein: CSASPPVGEIALNQPQHF

D gene: TRBD1
clone size: .
V gene: TRBV28
CDR3 protein: CASRAPTGEDTGELFF

D gene: .
clone size: .
V gene: TRBV2
CDR3 protein: CASSESEWMDNEQFF

D gene: .
clone size: .
V gene: TRBV9
CDR3 protein: CASSVEGRLGFTDTQYF

D gene: TRBD1
clone size: few
V gene: TRBV11-2
CDR3 protein: CASSSSGQGDNEQFF

D gene: .
clone size: few
V gene: TRBV10-3
CDR3 protein: CAISEQGPSSYEQYF

D gene: TRBD2
clone size: many
V gene: TRBV6-1
CDR3 protein: CASSPGGSQETQYF

D gene: TRBD1
clone size: .
V gene: TRBV27
CDR3 protein: CASSLSERTGVFYNEQFF

D gene: .
clone size: .
V gene: TRBV27
CDR3 protein: CASSLLFQGEETQYF

D gene: TRBD1
clone size: many
V gene: TRBV24-1
CDR3 protein: CATSDRGTDTEAFF

D gene: .
clone size: few
V gene: TRBV27
CDR3 protein: CASGPMDRTFPSYNEQFF

D gene: .
clone size: few
V gene: TRBV7-2
CDR3 protein: CASSLGPTRWEQYF

D gene: TRBD2
clone size: many
V gene: TRBV4-2
CDR3 protein: CASSQGLAGGYEQYF

D gene: .
clone size: .
V gene: TRBV6-5
CDR3 protein: CASSYQKSGNTIYF

D gene: TRBD2
clone size: many
V gene: TRBV10-3
CDR3 protein: CAISDPSGLAGTGELFF

D gene: .
clone size: .
V gene: TRBV13
CDR3 protein: CASSLVGESTDTQYF

D gene: TRBD2
clone size: few
V gene: TRBV12-3/TRBV12-4
CDR3 protein: CASSPESGGPRNEQFF

D gene: .
clone size: .
V gene: TRBV4-1
CDR3 protein: CASSQSQATSYEQYF

D gene: TRBD1
clone size: many
V gene: TRBV10-1
CDR3 protein: CASSRDSKDNEQFF

D gene: TRBD1
clone size: few
V gene: TRBV5-6
CDR3 protein: CASSLIGQGVLSGETQYF

D gene: .
clone size: many
V gene: TRBV7-3
CDR3 protein: CASSLPGREQYF

D gene: TRBD2
clone size: many
V gene: TRBV25-1
CDR3 protein: CASSEWFGTSEPGELFF

D gene: TRBD1
clone size: .
V gene: TRBV7-8
CDR3 protein: CASTTGDEQFF

D gene: TRBD2
clone size: few
V gene: TRBV20-1
CDR3 protein: CSVSGGEETQYF

D gene: TRBD2
clone size: many
V gene: TRBV20-1
CDR3 protein: CSARDGLAGTDTQYF

D gene: .
clone size: many
V gene: TRBV9
CDR3 protein: CASSAGYASTEAFF

D gene: .
clone size: .
V gene: TRBV20-1
CDR3 protein: CSAGTGSYEQYF

D gene: TRBD1
clone size: many
V gene: TRBV6-1
CDR3 protein: CASSLDRGGYNEQFF

D gene: .
clone size: many
V gene: TRBV5-5
CDR3 protein: CASSWAGSTYNEQFF

D gene: .
clone size: .
V gene: TRBV29-1
CDR3 protein: CSAQLGLASYNEQFF

D gene: .
clone size: few
V gene: TRBV24-1
CDR3 protein: CATSPTVMGALQFF

D gene: .
clone size: many
V gene: TRBV19
CDR3 protein: CASSMLREVQHF

D gene: TRBD1
clone size: many
V gene: TRBV29-1
CDR3 protein: CSVEDVFETGGDPSYNEQFF

D gene: TRBD2
clone size: .
V gene: TRBV11-1
CDR3 protein: CASSPNPRNRLAGSSYNEQFF

D gene: .
clone size: few
V gene: TRBV10-1
CDR3 protein: CASSEIGGPGYF

D gene: .
clone size: .
V gene: TRBV4-1
CDR3 protein: CASSQVHRLTSTDTQYF

D gene: TRBD2
clone size: .
V gene: TRBV3-1
CDR3 protein: CASSQAGLAGGGEQFF

D gene: .
clone size: many
V gene: TRBV12-3/TRBV12-4
CDR3 protein: CASSRARVTEAFF

D gene: .
clone size: many
V gene: TRBV12-3/TRBV12-4
CDR3 protein: CASSGVYNEQFF

D gene: TRBD1
clone size: few
V gene: TRBV12-3/TRBV12-4
CDR3 protein: CASSSGQDNGELFF

D gene: .
clone size: few
V gene: TRBV7-8
CDR3 protein: CASSPPVLSYEQYF

D gene: .
clone size: .
V gene: TRBV27
CDR3 protein: CASSFGGTLRGFHEQFF

D gene: TRBD1
clone size: many
V gene: TRBV7-9
CDR3 protein: CASSLGMSDRARGYTF

D gene: TRBD1
clone size: many
V gene: TRBV5-5
CDR3 protein: CASSAGTGGNYNEQFF

D gene: TRBD1
clone size: .
V gene: TRBV28
CDR3 protein: CASSSYRGSNQPQHF